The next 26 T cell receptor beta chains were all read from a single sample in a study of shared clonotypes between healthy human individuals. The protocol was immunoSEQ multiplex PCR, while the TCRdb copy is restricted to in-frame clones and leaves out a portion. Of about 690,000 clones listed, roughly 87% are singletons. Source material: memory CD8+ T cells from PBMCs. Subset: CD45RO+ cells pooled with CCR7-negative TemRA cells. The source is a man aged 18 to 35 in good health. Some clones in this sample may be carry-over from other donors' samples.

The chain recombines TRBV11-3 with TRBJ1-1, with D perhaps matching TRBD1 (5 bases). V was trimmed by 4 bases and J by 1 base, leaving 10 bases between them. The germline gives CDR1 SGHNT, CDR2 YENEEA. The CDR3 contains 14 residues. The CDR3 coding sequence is TGTGCCAGCAGCTCGGTGGGGCCGAACACTGAAGCTTTCTTT. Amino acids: CASSSVGPNTEAFF.

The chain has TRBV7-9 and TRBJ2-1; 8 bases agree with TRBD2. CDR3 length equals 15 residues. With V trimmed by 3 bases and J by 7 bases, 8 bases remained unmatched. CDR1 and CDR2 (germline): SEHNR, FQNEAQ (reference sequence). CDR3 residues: CASSLRLAPVNEQFF. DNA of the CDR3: TGTGCCAGCAGCTTGCGACTAGCGCCTGTTAATGAGCAGTTCTTC.

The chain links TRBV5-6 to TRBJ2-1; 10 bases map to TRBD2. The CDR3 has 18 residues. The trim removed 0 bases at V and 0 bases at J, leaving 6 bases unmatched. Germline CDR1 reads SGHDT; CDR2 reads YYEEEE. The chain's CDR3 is CASSLELAGPSSYNEQFF. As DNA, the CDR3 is TGTGCCAGCAGCTTGGAACTAGCGGGACCGAGCTCCTACAATGAGCAGTTCTTC. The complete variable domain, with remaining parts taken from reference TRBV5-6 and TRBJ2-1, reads DAGVTQSPTHLIKTRGQQVTLRCSPKSGHDTVSWYQQALGQGPQFIFQYYEEEERQRGNFPDRFSGHQFPNYSSELNVNALLLGDSALYLCASSLELAGPSSYNEQFFGPGTRLTVL.

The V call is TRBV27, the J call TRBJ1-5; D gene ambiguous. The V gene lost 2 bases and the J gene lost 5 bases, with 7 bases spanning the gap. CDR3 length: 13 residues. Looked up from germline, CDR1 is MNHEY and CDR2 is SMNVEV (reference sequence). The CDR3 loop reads CASSLNTDQPQHF. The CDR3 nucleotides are TGTGCCAGCAGTTTAAATACGGATCAGCCCCAGCATTTT.

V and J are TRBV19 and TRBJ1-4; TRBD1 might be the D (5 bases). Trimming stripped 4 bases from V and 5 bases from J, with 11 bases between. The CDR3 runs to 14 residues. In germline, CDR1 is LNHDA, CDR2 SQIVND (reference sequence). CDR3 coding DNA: TGTGCCAGTAGTAGAACAGGCGCGAATGAAAAACTGTTTTTT. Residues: CASSRTGANEKLFF.

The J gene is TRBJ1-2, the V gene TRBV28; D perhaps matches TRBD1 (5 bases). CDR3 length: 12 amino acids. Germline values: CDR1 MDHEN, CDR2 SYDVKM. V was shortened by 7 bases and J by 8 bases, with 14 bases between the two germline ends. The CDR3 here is CASTIGGGGYTF. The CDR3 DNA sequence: TGTGCCAGCACCATCGGGGGTGGCGGCTACACCTTC.

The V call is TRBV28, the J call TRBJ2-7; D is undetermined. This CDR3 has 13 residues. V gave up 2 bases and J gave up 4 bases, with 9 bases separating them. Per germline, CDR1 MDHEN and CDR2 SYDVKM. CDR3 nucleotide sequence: TGTGCCAGCAGTTTAGGCGGTCCTTACGAGCAGTACTTC. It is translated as CASSLGGPYEQYF. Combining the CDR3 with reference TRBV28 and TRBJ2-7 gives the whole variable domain DVKVTQSSRYLVKRTGEKVFLECVQDMDHENMFWYRQDPGLGLRLIYFSYDVKMKEKGDIPEGYSVSREKKERFSLILESASTNQTSMYLCASSLGGPYEQYFGPGTRLTVT.

The DNA for the CDR3 is TGTGCCAGCAGCCCATACCCGGGACAGGGGGATAGGGAGCAGTTCTTC. This translates into CASSPYPGQGDREQFF. This chain joins TRBV14 and TRBJ2-1, with TRBD1 identical over 11 bases. This CDR3 contains 16 residues. Trimming took 4 bases from V and 10 from J; bases not matched to a gene: 12. Germline CDR1 and CDR2: SGHDN and FVKESK.

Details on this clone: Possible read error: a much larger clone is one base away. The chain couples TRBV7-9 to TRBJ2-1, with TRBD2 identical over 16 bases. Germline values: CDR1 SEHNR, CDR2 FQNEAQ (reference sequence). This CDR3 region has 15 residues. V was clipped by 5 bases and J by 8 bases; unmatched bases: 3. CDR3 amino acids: CASSPGTSGRDEQFF. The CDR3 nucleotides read TGTGCCAGCAGCCCCGGGACTAGCGGGAGGGATGAGCAGTTCTTC.

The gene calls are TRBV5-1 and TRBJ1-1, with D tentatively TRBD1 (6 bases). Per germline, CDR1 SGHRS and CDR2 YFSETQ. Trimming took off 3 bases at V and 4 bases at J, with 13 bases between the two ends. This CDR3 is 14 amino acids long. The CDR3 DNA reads TGCGCCAGCAGCTCCTACAGGGATGGCACTGAAGCTTTCTTT. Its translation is CASSSYRDGTEAFF.

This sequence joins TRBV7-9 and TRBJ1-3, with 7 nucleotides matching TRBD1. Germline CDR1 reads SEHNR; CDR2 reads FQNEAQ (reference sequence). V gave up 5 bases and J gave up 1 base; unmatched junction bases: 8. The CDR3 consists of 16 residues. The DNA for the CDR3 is TGTGCCAGCAGCCCCGACAGGGAAGGATCTGGAAACACCATATATTTT. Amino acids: CASSPDREGSGNTIYF.

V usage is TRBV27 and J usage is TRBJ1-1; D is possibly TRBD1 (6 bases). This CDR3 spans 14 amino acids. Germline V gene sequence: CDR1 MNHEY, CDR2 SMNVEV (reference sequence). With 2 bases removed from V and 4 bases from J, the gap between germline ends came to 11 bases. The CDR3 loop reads CASSLRGGITEAFF. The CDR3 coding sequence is TGTGCCAGCAGTTTAAGAGGGGGAATCACTGAAGCTTTCTTT.

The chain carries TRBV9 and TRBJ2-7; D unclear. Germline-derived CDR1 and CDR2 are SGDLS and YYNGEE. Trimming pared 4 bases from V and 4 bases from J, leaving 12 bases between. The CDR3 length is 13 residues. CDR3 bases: TGTGCCAGCAGCCCCCAAGGAGCGTACGAGCAGTACTTC. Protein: CASSPQGAYEQYF. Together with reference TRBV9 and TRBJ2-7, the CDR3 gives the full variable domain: DSGVTQTPKHLITATGQRVTLRCSPRSGDLSVYWYQQSLDQGLQFLIQYYNGEERAKGNILERFSAQQFPDLHSELNLSSLELGDSALYFCASSPQGAYEQYFGPGTRLTVT.

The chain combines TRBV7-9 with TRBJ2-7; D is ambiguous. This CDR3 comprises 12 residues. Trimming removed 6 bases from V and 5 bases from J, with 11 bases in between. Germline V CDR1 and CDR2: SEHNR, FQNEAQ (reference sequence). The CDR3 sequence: CASRTVGDEQYF. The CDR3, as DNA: TGTGCCAGCAGGACGGTTGGGGACGAGCAGTACTTC.

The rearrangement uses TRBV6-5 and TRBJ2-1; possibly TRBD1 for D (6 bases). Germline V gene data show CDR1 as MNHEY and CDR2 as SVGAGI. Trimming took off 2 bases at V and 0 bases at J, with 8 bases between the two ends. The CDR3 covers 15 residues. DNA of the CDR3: TGTGCCAGCAGTTACGGACAGAGCTCCTACAATGAGCAGTTCTTC. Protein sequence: CASSYGQSSYNEQFF.

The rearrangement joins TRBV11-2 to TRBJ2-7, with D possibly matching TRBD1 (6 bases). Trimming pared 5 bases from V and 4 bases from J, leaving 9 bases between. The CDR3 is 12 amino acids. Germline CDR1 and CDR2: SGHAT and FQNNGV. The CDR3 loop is CASSPGQYEQYF. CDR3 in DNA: TGTGCCAGCAGCCCTGGACAGTACGAGCAGTACTTC. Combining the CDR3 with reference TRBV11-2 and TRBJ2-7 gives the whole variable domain EAGVAQSPRYKIIEKRQSVAFWCNPISGHATLYWYQQILGQGPKLLIQFQNNGVVDDSQLPKDRFSAERLKGVDSTLKIQPAKLEDSAVYLCASSPGQYEQYFGPGTRLTVT.

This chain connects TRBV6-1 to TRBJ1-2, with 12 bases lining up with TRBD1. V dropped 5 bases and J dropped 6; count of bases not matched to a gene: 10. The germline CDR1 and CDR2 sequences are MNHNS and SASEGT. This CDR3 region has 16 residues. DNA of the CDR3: TGTGCCAGCAGTAAAGGCGGGACAGGGGGCGCTAATGGCTACACCTTC. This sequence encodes CASSKGGTGGANGYTF.

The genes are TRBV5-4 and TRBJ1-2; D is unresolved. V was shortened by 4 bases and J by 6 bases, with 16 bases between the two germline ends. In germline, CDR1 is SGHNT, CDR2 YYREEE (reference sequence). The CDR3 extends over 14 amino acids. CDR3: CASSPDLPINGYTF. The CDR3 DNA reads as TGTGCCAGCAGCCCAGATTTGCCGATTAATGGCTACACCTTC.

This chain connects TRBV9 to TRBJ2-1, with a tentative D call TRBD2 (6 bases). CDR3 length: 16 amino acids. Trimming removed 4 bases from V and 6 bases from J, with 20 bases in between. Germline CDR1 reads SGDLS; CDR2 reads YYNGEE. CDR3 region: CASSPPSGRQSNEQFF. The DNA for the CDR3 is TGTGCCAGCAGCCCACCGAGCGGGCGGCAGAGCAATGAGCAGTTCTTC.

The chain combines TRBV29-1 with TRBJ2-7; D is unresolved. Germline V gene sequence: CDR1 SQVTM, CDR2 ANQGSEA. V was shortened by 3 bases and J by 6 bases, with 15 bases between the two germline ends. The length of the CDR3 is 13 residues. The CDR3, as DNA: TGCAGCGTTGACCCCCCGAATAGCCGCGAGCAGTACTTC. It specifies CSVDPPNSREQYF.

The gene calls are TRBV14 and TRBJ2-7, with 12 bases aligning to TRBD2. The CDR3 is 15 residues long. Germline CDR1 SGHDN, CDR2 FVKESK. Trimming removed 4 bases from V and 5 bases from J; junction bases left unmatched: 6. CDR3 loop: CASSLRTSGIHEQYF. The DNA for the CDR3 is TGTGCCAGCAGCCTCCGGACTAGCGGGATCCACGAGCAGTACTTC.

The DNA of the CDR3 is TGCAGCGTTGTAGGTTTAGCGGGAGGGCCAGGGGAGACCCAGTACTTC. Protein: CSVVGLAGGPGETQYF. V gene TRBV29-1 combines with J gene TRBJ2-5; 11 bases are a match to TRBD2. The CDR3 extends over 16 amino acids. Germline V gives CDR1 SQVTM, CDR2 ANQGSEA. Trimming cost V 4 bases and J 5 bases; bases outside gene matches: 12. The full variable domain, with the rest looked up from reference TRBV29-1 and TRBJ2-5, is SAVISQKPSRDICQRGTSLTIQCQVDSQVTMMFWYRQQPGQSLTLIATANQGSEATYESGFVIDKFPISRPNLTFSTLTVSNMSPEDSSIYLCSVVGLAGGPGETQYFGPGTRLLVL.

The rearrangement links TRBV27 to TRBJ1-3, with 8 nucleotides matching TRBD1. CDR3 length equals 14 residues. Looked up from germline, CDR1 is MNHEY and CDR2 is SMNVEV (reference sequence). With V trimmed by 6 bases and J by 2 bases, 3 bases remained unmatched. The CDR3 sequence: CASRLTGAGNTIYF. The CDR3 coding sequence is TGTGCCAGCAGACTGACAGGGGCTGGAAACACCATATATTTT.

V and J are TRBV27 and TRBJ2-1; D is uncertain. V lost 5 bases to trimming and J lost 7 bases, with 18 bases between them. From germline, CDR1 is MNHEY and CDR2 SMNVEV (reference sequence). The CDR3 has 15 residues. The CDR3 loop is CASSPEVWMRNEQFF. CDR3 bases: TGTGCCAGCAGTCCCGAAGTGTGGATGCGGAATGAGCAGTTCTTC.

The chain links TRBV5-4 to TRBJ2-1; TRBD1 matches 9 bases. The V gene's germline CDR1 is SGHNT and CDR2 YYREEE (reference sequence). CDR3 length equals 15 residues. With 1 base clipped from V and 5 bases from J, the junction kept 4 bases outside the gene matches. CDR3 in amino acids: CASSLTGTGNNEQFF. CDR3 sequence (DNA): TGTGCCAGCAGCTTGACCGGGACAGGGAACAATGAGCAGTTCTTC.

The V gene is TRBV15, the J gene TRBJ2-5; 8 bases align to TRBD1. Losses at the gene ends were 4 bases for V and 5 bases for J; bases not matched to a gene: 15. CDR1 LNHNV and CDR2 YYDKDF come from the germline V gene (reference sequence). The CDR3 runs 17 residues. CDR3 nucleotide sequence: TGTGCCACCAGCACCTGGGACAGGCTGTATGTAGTTGAGACCCAGTACTTC. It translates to CATSTWDRLYVVETQYF.